This T cell receptor (beta chain) was found in a study of T cell changes during pregnancy in multiple sclerosis. CDR3 length: 15 residues. Germline CDR1 is SGHDN and CDR2 is FVKESK. Trimming removed 1 base from V and 5 bases from J, with 13 bases in between. Clones were read by immunoSEQ multiplex PCR, and TCRdb kept only the in-frame ones, dropping some. The table records roughly 75,000 clones, just over 90% of them present only once. The sequence came from a female donor in good health, enrolled as a control in a pregnancy study. This specimen consisted of peripheral blood, obtained after pregnancy. The genes are TRBV14 and TRBJ2-3; possibly TRBD1 for D (7 bases). The CDR3, as DNA: TGTGCCAGCAGCCAAGCCAGCCAGGGGGGAGATACGCAGTATTTT. Residues: CASSQASQGGDTQYF.